This T cell receptor (beta chain) is drawn from a study of T cell responses to AZD1222 COVID-19 vaccine. Here immunoSEQ multiplex PCR was the method, and the copy in TCRdb shows in-frame clones only, minus some. This sample has some 150,000 clones, with 75% to 90% found just once. General observations from the study: Distributed over spike, vaccine-associated CD4 TCRs predominated at 160-218 and 743-854. Clonal diversity may have been underestimated in mostly white British donors.

This clone was observed a single time. Its antigen is still unknown. Pooled samples include second doses given at about 4 or 12 weeks. This TCR was recovered from an adult who received the AZD1222 COVID-19 vaccine. The material sequenced was peripheral blood, taken 28 days after the second AZD1222 dose.

The CDR3: CASSVAGGRDTQYF. CDR3 bases: TGTGCCAGCAGCGTAGCGGGAGGTCGAGATACGCAGTATTTT. V gene TRBV9 combines with J gene TRBJ2-3; 7 bases are shared with TRBD2. Losses at the gene ends were 0 bases for V and 5 bases for J; bases not matched to a gene: 3. Germline-derived CDR1 and CDR2 are SGDLS and YYNGEE. This CDR3 has 14 residues. Full variable domain (rest looked up from reference TRBV9 and TRBJ2-3): DSGVTQTPKHLITATGQRVTLRCSPRSGDLSVYWYQQSLDQGLQFLIQYYNGEERAKGNILERFSAQQFPDLHSELNLSSLELGDSALYFCASSVAGGRDTQYFGPGTRLTVL.